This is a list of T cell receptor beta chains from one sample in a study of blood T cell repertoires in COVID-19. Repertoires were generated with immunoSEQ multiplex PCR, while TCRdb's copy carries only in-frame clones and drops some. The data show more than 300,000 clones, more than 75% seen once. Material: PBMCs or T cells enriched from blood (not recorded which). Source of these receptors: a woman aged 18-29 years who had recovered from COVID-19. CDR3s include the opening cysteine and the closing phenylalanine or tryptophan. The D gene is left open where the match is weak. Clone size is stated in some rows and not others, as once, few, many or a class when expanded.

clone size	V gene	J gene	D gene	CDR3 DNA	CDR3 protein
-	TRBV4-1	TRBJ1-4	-	TGCGCCAGCAGCCAAGATCTGGGAGTTGAAAAACTGTTTTTT	CASSQDLGVEKLFF
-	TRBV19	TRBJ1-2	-	TGTGCCTGCAACCCGGAGGGACGGCTCTATGGCTACACCTTC	CACNPEGRLYGYTF
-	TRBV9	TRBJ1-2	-	TGTGCCAGCAGCGTAGACCCAACAGGTGGCTATGGCTACACCTTC	CASSVDPTGGYGYTF
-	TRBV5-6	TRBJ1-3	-	TGTGCCAGCAGCTTTGGCAGAGAGGGGACACGCTCTGGAAACACCATATATTTT	CASSFGREGTRSGNTIYF
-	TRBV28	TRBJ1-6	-	TGTGCCAGCAGCACAGGTGACAGTTCACCCCTCCACTTT	CASSTGDSSPLHF
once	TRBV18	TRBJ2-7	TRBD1	TGTGCCAGCTCACCGGGACAGGGTCCCTACGAGCAGTACTTC	CASSPGQGPYEQYF
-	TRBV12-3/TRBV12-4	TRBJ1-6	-	TGTGCCAGCAGTTTGGGGGCGGTGCCCCACTTT	CASSLGAVPHF
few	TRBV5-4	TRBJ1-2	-	TGTGCCAGCAGCTTGCAGGGATCCTATGGCTACACCTTC	CASSLQGSYGYTF
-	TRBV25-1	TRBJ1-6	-	TGTGCCAGCAGTGATAATAGTTTGGGGGCCAATTCACCCCTCCACTTT	CASSDNSLGANSPLHF
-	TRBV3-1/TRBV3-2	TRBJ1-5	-	TGTGCCAGCAGCCAAGACTCGGCAGGGGCTAATCAGCCCCAGCATTTT	CASSQDSAGANQPQHF
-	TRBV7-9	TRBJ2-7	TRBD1	TGTGCCAGCAGCTTAGGCCGGACAGGGGGTTTCTACGAGCAGTACTTC	CASSLGRTGGFYEQYF
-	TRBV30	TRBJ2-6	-	TGTGCCTGGGATTCGTTGCGGGCCGGGGCCAACGTCCTGACTTTC	CAWDSLRAGANVLTF
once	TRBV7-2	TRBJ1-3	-	TGTGCCAGCAGCTTATGGCAGTCTGGAAACACCATATATTTT	CASSLWQSGNTIYF
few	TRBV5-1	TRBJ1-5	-	TGCGCCAGCAGCCCGGCCGCGGGCGCAAATCAGCCCCAGCATTTT	CASSPAAGANQPQHF
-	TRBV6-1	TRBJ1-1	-	TGTGCCAGCAGTGACAGGGTCGCAGCTTTCTTT	CASSDRVAAFF
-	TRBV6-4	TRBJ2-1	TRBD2	TGTGCCAGCAGTGACTCCGGGACTAGCGGGGTCGGTGAGCAGTTCTTC	CASSDSGTSGVGEQFF
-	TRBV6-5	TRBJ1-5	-	TGTGCCAGCAGTTACTCGAAGCCTCGCAATCAGCCCCAGCATTTT	CASSYSKPRNQPQHF
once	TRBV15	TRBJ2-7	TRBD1	TGTGCCACCAGCCCCTCGACGGGACAGCTCTCCTACGAGCAGTACTTC	CATSPSTGQLSYEQYF
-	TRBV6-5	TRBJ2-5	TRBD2	TGTGCCAGCAGTTACAGGAGCGGGGGGACCCAAGAGACCCAGTACTTC	CASSYRSGGTQETQYF
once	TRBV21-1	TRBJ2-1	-	TGTGCCAGCAGCAAAGCTCCACACCGACTAGCGGGGAGACGCAATGAGCAGTTCTTC	CASSKAPHRLAGRRNEQFF
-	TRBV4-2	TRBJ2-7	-	TGTGCCAGCAGCCAAGTGGTCGGGAACTACGAGCAGTACTTC	CASSQVVGNYEQYF
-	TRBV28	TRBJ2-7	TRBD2	TGTGCCAGCAGTAATACTAGCGGGGCCTGGGTGAGCGAGCAGTACTTC	CASSNTSGAWVSEQYF
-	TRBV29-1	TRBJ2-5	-	TGCAGCGTTGCGGGACGACTAGAAGAGACCCAGTACTTC	CSVAGRLEETQYF
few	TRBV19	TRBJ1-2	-	TGTGCCAGTAGTTCACAGGGACCGTGGGGCTACACCTTC	CASSSQGPWGYTF
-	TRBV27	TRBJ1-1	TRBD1	TGTGCCAGCAGTTTAATTGGGACAGAAGCGCTGGGCACTGAAGCTTTCTTT	CASSLIGTEALGTEAFF
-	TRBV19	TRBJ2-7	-	TGTGCCAGTAGTCGCGGCAGCTACGAGCAGTACTTC	CASSRGSYEQYF
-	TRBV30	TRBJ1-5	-	TGTGCCTGGAGTACAGGGTTCGGGGATCAGCCCCAGCATTTT	CAWSTGFGDQPQHF
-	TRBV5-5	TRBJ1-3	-	TGTGCCAGCAGCTTCTCAGGTTCTATTGAAAACACCATATATTTT	CASSFSGSIENTIYF
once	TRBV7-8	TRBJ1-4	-	TGTGCCAGCAGCTTAGACGTAGACAGCTATAATGAAAAACTGTTTTTT	CASSLDVDSYNEKLFF